A single T cell receptor beta chain is shown here with its context. Its antigen is currently unknown. This table comes from immunoSEQ multiplex PCR, and its TCRdb copy is limited to in-frame clones, with some not included. The sample carries around 35,000 clones, 90% to 95% recorded once. This sample is part of a study of T cells in localized non-small cell lung cancer. Study-wide results and caveats: Adjacent lung was found to contain a median about 55 of the top 100 tumor clones.

The CDR3 length is 14 residues. The germline V gene encodes CDR1 LNHDA and CDR2 SQIVND (reference sequence). Trimming removed 5 bases at V and 4 bases at J, with 13 bases between. This clonotype was sampled from a female donor over 55 with stage I lung adenocarcinoma. Material: peripheral blood, obtained before any cancer treatment. The chain joins TRBV19 to TRBJ2-3; D possibly corresponds to TRBD1 (7 bases). The CDR3 reads CASSFQGGADTQYF. The CDR3 DNA follows: TGTGCCAGTAGTTTTCAGGGGGGCGCAGATACGCAGTATTTT.